The 18 T cell receptor beta chains listed next were all sequenced from one sample in a study of T cells in pancreatic ductal adenocarcinoma. Surgery without prior neoadjuvant therapy was the treatment of the selected pancreatic ductal adenocarcinoma patients. This table comes from immunoSEQ multiplex PCR, and its TCRdb copy is limited to in-frame clones, with some not included. This sample has approximately 97,000 clones, with 90% to 95% found just once. Sequences were obtained from PBMCs. These receptors all stem from a human donor with pancreatic ductal adenocarcinoma.

The chain employs TRBV27 and TRBJ1-1; TRBD1 matches at 10 bases. This CDR3 is 16 amino acids long. J was trimmed by 4 bases and V by 5 bases; bases with no gene match: 10. Germline values: CDR1 MNHEY, CDR2 SMNVEV (reference sequence). The CDR3 region is CASSKAGTGVGTEAFF. The CDR3 region has the DNA TGTGCCAGCAGTAAAGCCGGGACAGGGGTCGGCACTGAAGCTTTCTTT.

This chain uses TRBV10-3 with TRBJ2-2, with D uncertain. This CDR3 spans 17 amino acids. Trimming removed 2 bases from V and 4 bases from J, with 17 bases in between. Germline values: CDR1 ENHRY, CDR2 SYGVKD. The CDR3 nucleotides read TGTGCCATCAGTGAGGGCGGCGCAAGTCGTGGCACCGGGGAGCTGTTTTTT. Translated, it gives CAISEGGASRGTGELFF.

This sequence joins TRBV5-1 and TRBJ2-3, with D possibly TRBD2 on 6 matching bases. Trimming pared 4 bases from V and 2 bases from J, leaving 17 bases between. The CDR3 has 16 residues. From germline, CDR1 is SGHRS and CDR2 YFSETQ. This chain's CDR3 is CASSASTSSPTDTQYF. DNA of the CDR3: TGCGCCAGCAGCGCGAGTACTAGCTCCCCCACAGATACGCAGTATTTT.

The chain carries TRBV28 and TRBJ2-7; 10 nucleotides align to TRBD2. The V gene end was trimmed by 3 bases and the J gene end by 0 bases; junction bases not matched to a gene: 11. Per the germline V gene, CDR1 is MDHEN and CDR2 is SYDVKM. The length of the CDR3 is 18 residues. The CDR3 region is CASSLDRIAGGSSYEQYF. CDR3 bases: TGTGCCAGCAGTTTGGATCGAATAGCGGGAGGTTCCTCCTACGAGCAGTACTTC.

The sample holds one count of this clone. DNA of the CDR3: TGTGCCATCAGTGAGATTGGCTACCAGGGGGACTATGGCTACACCTTC. Translated: CAISEIGYQGDYGYTF. This sequence joins TRBV10-3 and TRBJ1-2; 7 nucleotides align to TRBD1. Germline CDR1 reads ENHRY; CDR2 reads SYGVKD. With V trimmed by 2 bases and J by 3 bases, 9 bases remained unmatched. The CDR3 length is 16 residues.

The V and J genes are TRBV7-9 and TRBJ2-1; 12 nucleotides align to TRBD2. Trimming at V came to 4 bases and at J to 11 bases, leaving 12 bases not matched to a gene. The CDR3 consists of 16 residues. CDR1 is SEHNR, CDR2 FQNEAQ, per germline (reference sequence). CDR3 bases: TGTGCCAGCAGCTCGCAATCTACTAGCGGGAGGCCCCAGCAGTTCTTC. Amino acid sequence: CASSSQSTSGRPQQFF.

The chain uses TRBV2 and TRBJ2-3; 11 bases map to TRBD2. CDR1 SNHLY and CDR2 FYNNEI come from the germline V gene. This CDR3 has 15 residues. Losses at the gene ends were 7 bases for V and 2 bases for J; bases not matched to a gene: 5. CDR3 bases: TGTGCCAGCAAAGGGACTAGCGGAAACACAGATACGCAGTATTTT. Translation: CASKGTSGNTDTQYF.

This chain joins TRBV28 and TRBJ1-3; TRBD1 is a possible D gene (6 bases). Germline-derived CDR1 and CDR2 are MDHEN and SYDVKM. The CDR3 is made up of 14 amino acids. Trimming pared 7 bases from V and 3 bases from J, leaving 13 bases between. The CDR3 reads CASNLSGVGNTIYF. CDR3 DNA: TGTGCCAGCAACCTATCAGGGGTTGGAAACACCATATATTTT.

The chain couples TRBV5-6 to TRBJ2-7, with TRBD1 as a possible D gene (5 bases). V lost 2 bases, J lost 4 bases, and 16 bases lay in between. The CDR3 is made up of 15 amino acids. Germline CDR1 and CDR2: SGHDT and YYEEEE. This CDR3 reads CASSFGYAGHYEQYF. CDR3 nucleotides: TGTGCCAGCAGCTTTGGTTACGCCGGACATTACGAGCAGTACTTC. Based on the CDR3 plus reference TRBV5-6 and TRBJ2-7, the full variable domain is DAGVTQSPTHLIKTRGQQVTLRCSPKSGHDTVSWYQQALGQGPQFIFQYYEEEERQRGNFPDRFSGHQFPNYSSELNVNALLLGDSALYLCASSFGYAGHYEQYFGPGTRLTVT.

The chain couples TRBV27 to TRBJ1-5; D ambiguous. Germline CDR1 is MNHEY and CDR2 is SMNVEV (reference sequence). CDR3 length: 12 amino acids. The V end was cut by 9 bases, the J end by 2 bases, with 8 bases between. CDR3: CASRVGNQPQHF. The CDR3 DNA reads TGTGCCAGTCGGGTGGGCAATCAGCCCCAGCATTTT.

The chain carries TRBV4-1 and TRBJ2-3; 10 nucleotides line up with TRBD2. CDR1 and CDR2 (germline): MGHRA, YSYEKL. This CDR3 region has 18 residues. V shed 3 bases, J shed 3 bases, and the junction held 12 bases outside the gene matches. CDR3 residues: CASSHPKASGSKTDTQYF. CDR3 bases: TGCGCCAGCAGCCACCCTAAGGCTAGCGGGAGTAAAACAGATACGCAGTATTTT.

This clone appeared a single time. The rearrangement uses TRBV4-3 and TRBJ2-1; D is possibly TRBD2 (5 bases). The CDR3 consists of 15 residues. Germline CDR1 reads LGHNA; CDR2 reads YSLEER. The V end was cut by 1 base, the J end by 1 base, with 8 bases between. Here the CDR3 DNA reads TGCGCCAGCAGCCAAGTCTGGGAGTCCTACAATGAGCAGTTCTTC. This codes for CASSQVWESYNEQFF.

This sequence joins TRBV20-1 and TRBJ2-7; D not resolved. CDR1 is DFQATT, CDR2 SNEGSKA, per germline (reference sequence). The CDR3 consists of 10 residues. V dropped 6 bases and J dropped 2 bases, with 5 bases sitting between them. The CDR3 coding sequence is TGCAGTGCGTCGGCCTACGAGCAGTACTTC. This sequence encodes CSASAYEQYF.

The chain uses TRBV30 and TRBJ1-5, with 9 nucleotides matching TRBD1. Germline assignment: CDR1 GTSNPN and CDR2 SVGIG (reference sequence). The CDR3 consists of 12 residues. Losses at the gene ends were 2 bases for V and 10 bases for J; bases not matched to a gene: 3. The CDR3 DNA reads as TGTGCCTGGAGTAGGGACAGGGTCCCCCAGCATTTT. It translates to CAWSRDRVPQHF.

This clone has only one observation. The rearrangement joins TRBV2 to TRBJ2-7; TRBD1 aligns across 9 bases. V lost 7 bases and J lost 5; bases outside the gene matches: 12. The CDR3 is made up of 15 amino acids. Germline loops: CDR1 SNHLY, CDR2 FYNNEI. Here the CDR3 reads CASTQRGQGKNEQYF. The CDR3 DNA sequence: TGTGCCAGCACCCAACGGGGACAGGGTAAAAACGAGCAGTACTTC.

In this sample, this clone turned up once. V and J are TRBV28 and TRBJ2-5; 9 bases fit TRBD1. Germline V gives CDR1 MDHEN, CDR2 SYDVKM. The length of the CDR3 is 15 residues. J lost 1 base, V lost 3 bases, and 3 bases had no gene match. CDR3 amino acids: CASSLTGGIQETQYF. The CDR3 nucleotides are TGTGCCAGCAGTTTGACAGGGGGAATCCAAGAGACCCAGTACTTC.

The chain carries TRBV5-4 and TRBJ2-7; 8 positions match TRBD1. Per the germline V gene, CDR1 is SGHNT and CDR2 is YYREEE (reference sequence). After removal of 4 bases from V and 5 bases from J, the junction contained 5 bases not matched to a gene. The CDR3 extends over 13 amino acids. The CDR3, as DNA: TGTGCCAGCAGCCGGACAGGGTACGACGAGCAGTACTTC. It translates to CASSRTGYDEQYF.

CDR3 DNA: TGTGCCAGCAGCCGGCAACAGGGGGCGGATGACTATGGCTACACCTTC. This sequence encodes CASSRQQGADDYGYTF. The J gene is TRBJ1-2, the V gene TRBV7-9, with 9 bases fitting TRBD1. The V and J ends lost 5 bases and 3 bases, in that order; junction bases with no gene match: 10. There are 16 residues in the CDR3. In germline, CDR1 is SEHNR, CDR2 FQNEAQ (reference sequence).